This T cell receptor (beta chain) is from a study of blood T cell repertoires in COVID-19. Study-wide background: COVID-19 samples from acute and convalescent phases originated in the United States, Italy and Spain.

The germline V and J ends were trimmed by 7 bases and 4 bases, with 10 bases remaining between them. The CDR3 sequence is 12 residues long. CDR1 SNHLY and CDR2 FYNNEI come from the germline V gene. Authors' processing steps: Reference gene primers were amplified, and this amplification served to estimate nucleated cell counts. Measured with immunoSEQ multiplex PCR; TCRdb has only the in-frame clones, and not every one. V and J calls and clone size are copied from that table; D and trimming were computed from the DNA. The table records approximately 250,000 clones, 86% of them present only once. The sample was peripheral blood. This sequence joins TRBV2 and TRBJ1-2; D call uncertain. This receptor was taken from a young man with active or convalescent COVID-19. In DNA form, the CDR3 reads TGTGCCAGCACTACAGACCGCTATGGCTACACCTTC. Its translation is CASTTDRYGYTF.